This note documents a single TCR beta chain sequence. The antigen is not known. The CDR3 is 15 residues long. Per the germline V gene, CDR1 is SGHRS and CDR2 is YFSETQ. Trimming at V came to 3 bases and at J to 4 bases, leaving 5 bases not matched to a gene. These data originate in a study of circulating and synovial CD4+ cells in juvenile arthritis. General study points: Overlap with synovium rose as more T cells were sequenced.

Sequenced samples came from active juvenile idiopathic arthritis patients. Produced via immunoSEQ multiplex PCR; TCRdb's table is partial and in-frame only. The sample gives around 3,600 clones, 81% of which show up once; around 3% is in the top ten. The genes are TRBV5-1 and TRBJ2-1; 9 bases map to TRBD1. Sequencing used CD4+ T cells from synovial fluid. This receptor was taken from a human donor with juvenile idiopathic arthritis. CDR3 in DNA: TGCGCCAGCAGCTCCGCGGGACAGGGTTACAATGAGCAGTTCTTC. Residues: CASSSAGQGYNEQFF.